This TCR beta chain stems from a study of T cell changes during pregnancy in multiple sclerosis. This CDR3 is built from 15 residues. The ends were cut back, 0 bases at V and 0 bases at J, with 9 bases in the middle. Looked up from germline, CDR1 is SGHKS and CDR2 is YYEKEE (reference sequence). TCRdb's copy holds only in-frame clones and misses some; the assay was immunoSEQ multiplex PCR. Here the sample spans about 12,000 clones, 88% being singletons. This receptor was identified in a female donor in good health, enrolled as a control in a pregnancy study. The rearrangement joins TRBV5-5 to TRBJ1-2; D is perhaps TRBD1 (5 bases). The input for sequencing was CD8+ T cells from peripheral blood mononuclear cells, taken in the second trimester of pregnancy. Written as DNA, the CDR3 is TGTGCCAGCAGCTTGGAAGACAGCACTAACTATGGCTACACCTTC. It encodes CASSLEDSTNYGYTF. The complete variable domain, with remaining parts taken from reference TRBV5-5 and TRBJ1-2, reads DAGVTQSPTHLIKTRGQQVTLRCSPISGHKSVSWYQQVLGQGPQFIFQYYEKEERGRGNFPDRFSARQFPNYSSELNVNALLLGDSALYLCASSLEDSTNYGYTFGSGTRLTVV.